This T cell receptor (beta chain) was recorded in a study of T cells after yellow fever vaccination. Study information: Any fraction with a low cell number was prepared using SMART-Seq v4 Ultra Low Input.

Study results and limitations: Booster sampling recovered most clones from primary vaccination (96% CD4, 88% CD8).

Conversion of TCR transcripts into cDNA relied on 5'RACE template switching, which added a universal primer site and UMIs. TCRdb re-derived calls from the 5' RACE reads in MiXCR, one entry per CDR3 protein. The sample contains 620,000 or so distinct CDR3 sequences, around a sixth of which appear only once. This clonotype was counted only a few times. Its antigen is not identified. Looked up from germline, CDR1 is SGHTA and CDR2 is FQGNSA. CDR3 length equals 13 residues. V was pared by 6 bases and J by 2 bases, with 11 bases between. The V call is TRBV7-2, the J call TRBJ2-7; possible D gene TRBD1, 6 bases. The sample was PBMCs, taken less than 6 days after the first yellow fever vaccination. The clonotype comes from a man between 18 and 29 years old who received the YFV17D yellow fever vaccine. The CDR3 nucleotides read TGTGCCAGCAGTCCGACAGGCCCCTACGAGCAGTACGTC. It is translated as CASSPTGPYEQYV.